Following are 6 T cell receptor beta chains from one sample sequenced in a study of PD-L1 blockade in urothelial cancer. Assay: immunoSEQ multiplex PCR; the TCRdb copy retains only in-frame clones and omits some. Of over 100,000 clones listed, approximately 89% are singletons. Time point defined: peripheral blood 6 weeks after treatment start. This material consisted of PBMCs, taken around atezolizumab (anti-PD-L1) treatment. The source is a man between 60 and 70 years old with urothelial cancer.

This sequence joins TRBV7-9 and TRBJ1-1; D gene ambiguous. The length of the CDR3 is 14 residues. Trimming removed 2 bases at V and 0 bases at J, with 7 bases between. Germline V gives CDR1 SEHNR, CDR2 FQNEAQ (reference sequence). CDR3 nucleotide sequence: TGTGCCAGCAGCTTAACGGGAGTGAACACTGAAGCTTTCTTT. It translates to CASSLTGVNTEAFF.

The CDR3: CASSIGLRNEQFF. As DNA, the CDR3 is TGTGCCAGTAGTATAGGACTCCGCAATGAGCAGTTCTTC. The chain couples TRBV19 to TRBJ2-1; D call uncertain. CDR1 and CDR2 (germline): LNHDA, SQIVND (reference sequence). V was clipped by 1 base and J by 6 bases, with 7 bases between them. The CDR3 length is 13 residues.

This sequence joins TRBV9 and TRBJ2-5; 12 nucleotides align to TRBD2. The CDR3 loop spans 15 amino acids. Germline V gene data show CDR1 as SGDLS and CDR2 as YYNGEE. Germline trimming cut 4 bases from V and 1 base from J; bases unmatched to any gene: 2. The CDR3 is CASSLAGGTQETQYF. The CDR3 nucleotides are TGTGCCAGCAGCCTAGCGGGGGGGACCCAAGAGACCCAGTACTTC.

V is TRBV10-1 and J is TRBJ1-5; D unresolved. The CDR3 has 17 residues. Per the germline V gene, CDR1 is WNHNN and CDR2 is SYGVQD (reference sequence). Trimming removed 10 bases from V and 0 bases from J, with 22 bases in between. Here the CDR3 reads CATPLGRGFYSNQPQHF. The CDR3, as DNA: TGCGCCACCCCTTTGGGCAGAGGGTTTTATAGCAATCAGCCCCAGCATTTT.

The V gene is TRBV10-1, the J gene TRBJ2-3; 8 positions match TRBD2. V gave up 0 bases and J gave up 5 bases; unmatched junction bases: 7. Per the germline V gene, CDR1 is WNHNN and CDR2 is SYGVQD (reference sequence). This CDR3 has 16 residues. This CDR3 is CASSESIAGWGDTQYF. The CDR3 DNA is TGCGCCAGCAGTGAGTCCATAGCGGGGTGGGGAGATACGCAGTATTTT.

This clone was seen a single time. V is TRBV4-2 and J is TRBJ1-3; D remains ambiguous. Between the trimmed V and J ends, which lost 1 base and 0 bases, there was a span of 13 bases. The germline gives CDR1 LGHNA, CDR2 YNFKEQ. The CDR3 has 17 residues. The CDR3 DNA reads as TGTGCCAGCAGCCAAGTGTCAGGAAGAGACTCTGGAAACACCATATATTTT. This gives the protein CASSQVSGRDSGNTIYF.